The 22 T cell receptor beta chains reported below all come from one sample, sequenced in a study of control samples from healthy donors and cancer patients. Generated by immunoSEQ multiplex PCR, the TCRdb table keeps only in-frame clones and is missing some. Of around 22,000 clones detected, about 83% appear once; the ten largest clones hold about 30%. The sample was PBMCs. The receptors were sampled from a man aged 55 to 69 with head and neck cancer.

This clone appeared a few times. The chain employs TRBV4-1 and TRBJ1-2; D remains ambiguous. The CDR3 runs 16 residues. Trimming took 0 bases from V and 2 from J, leaving 13 bases between them. Germline V gives CDR1 MGHRA, CDR2 YSYEKL. The CDR3 is CASSQDSATGNYGYTF. The CDR3 bases are TGCGCCAGCAGCCAAGATTCTGCCACGGGGAACTATGGCTACACCTTC.

V usage is TRBV24-1 and J usage is TRBJ1-5; D might be TRBD1 (6 bases). V lost 2 bases, J lost 6 bases, and 10 bases lay in between. The V gene's germline CDR1 is KGHDR and CDR2 SFDVKD. The CDR3 has 14 amino acids. The DNA for the CDR3 is TGTGCCACCAGTGATTCTCAGGGGTCTCAGCCCCAGCATTTT. Amino acid sequence: CATSDSQGSQPQHF.

The chain couples TRBV29-1 to TRBJ1-2; D perhaps matches TRBD1 (5 bases). Deletions cut 3 bases from V and 4 bases from J, with 9 bases between. CDR1 SQVTM and CDR2 ANQGSEA come from the germline V gene. The CDR3 consists of 12 residues. CDR3 DNA: TGCAGCGTTGATCGACAGCGCTATGGCTACACCTTC. Its translation is CSVDRQRYGYTF.

Only one count was recorded for this clone. The V and J genes are TRBV19 and TRBJ2-5; D is perhaps TRBD2 (6 bases). V was pared by 4 bases and J by 1 base, with 10 bases between. Germline V CDR1 and CDR2: LNHDA, SQIVND (reference sequence). This CDR3 is 14 amino acids long. CDR3 sequence (DNA): TGTGCCAGTAGTAGAGTAGCGGCCCAAGAGACCCAGTACTTC. It specifies CASSRVAAQETQYF.

The chain is built from TRBV7-9 and TRBJ2-5; 7 bases map to TRBD1. CDR1 and CDR2 from the germline V gene are SEHNR and FQNEAQ (reference sequence). CDR3 size: 12 residues. The V and J ends lost 8 bases and 5 bases, in that order; junction bases with no gene match: 5. CDR3 amino acids: CASEGGRETQYF. CDR3 nucleotide sequence: TGTGCCAGCGAAGGGGGCCGGGAGACCCAGTACTTC. The full variable domain, its missing parts supplied by reference TRBV7-9 and TRBJ2-5, is DTGVSQNPRHKITKRGQNVTFRCDPISEHNRLYWYRQTLGQGPEFLTYFQNEAQLEKSRLLSDRFSAERPKGSFSTLEIQRTEQGDSAMYLCASEGGRETQYFGPGTRLLVL.

V usage is TRBV5-1 and J usage is TRBJ1-6; 7 positions agree with TRBD1. Germline CDR1 reads SGHRS; CDR2 reads YFSETQ. V lost 0 bases, J lost 0 bases, and 9 bases stayed unmatched. This CDR3 has 19 amino acids. The CDR3 protein is CASSLGQGKVGSYNSPLHF. As DNA, the CDR3 is TGCGCCAGCAGCTTGGGACAGGGAAAGGTGGGCTCCTATAATTCACCCCTCCACTTT. Together with reference TRBV5-1 and TRBJ1-6, the CDR3 gives the full variable domain: KAGVTQTPRYLIKTRGQQVTLSCSPISGHRSVSWYQQTPGQGLQFLFEYFSETQRNKGNFPGRFSGRQFSNSRSEMNVSTLELGDSALYLCASSLGQGKVGSYNSPLHFGNGTRLTVT.

This chain uses TRBV7-9 with TRBJ2-6, with D possibly TRBD1 on 6 matching bases. The CDR3 is 15 residues long. V lost 6 bases and J 1 base, leaving 10 bases between the germline ends. Looked up from germline, CDR1 is SEHNR and CDR2 is FQNEAQ (reference sequence). The CDR3 sequence is CASSRGQSGANVLTF. The CDR3 DNA sequence: TGTGCCAGCAGTCGCGGACAGTCTGGGGCCAACGTCCTGACTTTC.

The V and J genes are TRBV2 and TRBJ1-2; D is ambiguous. The CDR3 runs 16 residues. Germline loops: CDR1 SNHLY, CDR2 FYNNEI. Between the trimmed V and J ends, which lost 0 bases and 4 bases, there was a span of 15 bases. The CDR3 loop is CASSEALPSPLYGYTF. CDR3 nucleotides: TGTGCCAGCAGTGAAGCGCTTCCCAGCCCGCTCTATGGCTACACCTTC.

The chain is built from TRBV18 and TRBJ2-3, with D maybe TRBD2 (5 bases). This CDR3 contains 15 residues. The ends were cut back, 4 bases at V and 0 bases at J, with 11 bases in the middle. CDR1 KGHSH and CDR2 LQKENI come from the germline V gene. CDR3 DNA: TGTGCCAGCTCACTGAGGGATCAGAGCACAGATACGCAGTATTTT. Protein sequence: CASSLRDQSTDTQYF.

V is TRBV30 and J is TRBJ1-1, with D possibly matching TRBD1 (5 bases). The CDR3 is 12 amino acids. Trimming took 6 bases from V and 0 from J, leaving 8 bases between them. The V gene's germline CDR1 is GTSNPN and CDR2 SVGIG (reference sequence). The CDR3 reads CACTGLNTEAFF. CDR3 coding DNA: TGTGCCTGTACGGGACTGAACACTGAAGCTTTCTTT.

V usage is TRBV27 and J usage is TRBJ2-7; weak D call: TRBD1 (5 bases). Per germline, CDR1 MNHEY and CDR2 SMNVEV (reference sequence). V shed 3 bases and J shed 2 bases, with 20 bases lying between them. The CDR3 has 17 residues. The chain's CDR3 is CASSFRIFRDRAYEQYF. CDR3 nucleotides: TGTGCCAGCAGTTTTAGGATATTCAGGGATCGGGCCTACGAGCAGTACTTC.

CDR3 coding DNA: TGTGCCAGCAGCCATTCTTACGGGGTGAACACTGAAGCTTTCTTT. Encoded protein: CASSHSYGVNTEAFF. V and J are TRBV3-1 (or the pseudogene TRBV3-2) and TRBJ1-1; no clear D. Per germline, CDR1 LGHDT and CDR2 YNNKEL (reference sequence). This CDR3 has 15 residues. Deletions cut 3 bases from V and 0 bases from J, with 11 bases between.

V is TRBV7-2 and J is TRBJ1-1; D may be TRBD1 (5 bases). The CDR3 is 13 residues long. The V and J ends lost 1 base and 7 bases respectively, with 10 bases between them. Germline assignment: CDR1 SGHTA and CDR2 FQGNSA. CDR3 residues: CASSLVGGDEAFF. The DNA for the CDR3 is TGTGCCAGCAGCTTAGTGGGGGGAGATGAAGCTTTCTTT.

The chain's CDR3 is CATGPRDNTGELFF. In DNA, the CDR3 is TGTGCCACAGGGCCCCGGGATAACACCGGGGAGCTGTTTTTT. The chain has TRBV24-1 and TRBJ2-2; D is possibly TRBD2 (5 bases). V lost 10 bases and J lost 2, with 13 bases in between. CDR3 size: 14 residues. Germline V lookup: CDR1 KGHDR, CDR2 SFDVKD.

The chain couples TRBV5-4 to TRBJ2-1, with D hard to call. The CDR3 is 13 amino acids. CDR1 and CDR2 (germline): SGHNT, YYREEE (reference sequence). V was clipped by 2 bases and J by 2 bases, with 5 bases between them. CDR3 protein: CASSLGTYNEQFF. As DNA, the CDR3 is TGTGCCAGCAGCTTAGGGACCTACAATGAGCAGTTCTTC.

The chain links TRBV13 to TRBJ2-6; 8 positions agree with TRBD2. Germline CDR1 and CDR2: PRHDT and FYEKMQ (reference sequence). The V and J ends lost 5 bases and 3 bases, in that order; junction bases with no gene match: 9. The CDR3 is 17 residues long. The CDR3 spells CASSPRGDRFGANVLTF. The CDR3, as DNA: TGTGCCAGCAGCCCGCGGGGGGACCGATTTGGGGCCAACGTCCTGACTTTC.

This clone was detected only a few times. This chain uses TRBV7-8 with TRBJ1-1; D remains unclear. Between the trimmed V and J ends, which lost 5 bases and 1 base, there was a span of 8 bases. The CDR3 runs to 13 residues. Germline-derived CDR1 and CDR2 are SGHVS and FQNEAQ. This CDR3 is CASSAHQNTEAFF. In DNA form, the CDR3 reads TGTGCCAGCAGCGCCCATCAGAACACTGAAGCTTTCTTT.

This clone has just a few counts. The chain combines TRBV11-2 with TRBJ1-4; a possible D gene is TRBD1 (5 bases). V lost 5 bases to trimming and J lost 0 bases, with 16 bases between them. The CDR3 consists of 17 residues. From germline, CDR1 is SGHAT and CDR2 FQNNGV. The CDR3 nucleotides are TGTGCCAGCAGCCGTCCCGGGACCGCGGCAACTAATGAAAAACTGTTTTTT. Translated: CASSRPGTAATNEKLFF.

Here the CDR3 reads CASSLSSGTGFRETQYF. DNA for the CDR3: TGTGCCAGCAGCTTATCCTCCGGGACAGGGTTTCGAGAGACCCAGTACTTC. This chain joins TRBV5-4 and TRBJ2-5, with 9 positions matching TRBD1. The CDR3 runs 17 residues. V lost 2 bases to trimming and J lost 4 bases; unmatched junction nucleotides: 12. Germline V gene data show CDR1 as SGHNT and CDR2 as YYREEE (reference sequence).

This sequence joins TRBV28 and TRBJ2-7; TRBD2 is a possible D gene (5 bases). Trimming shortened V by 7 bases and J by 2 bases, and 12 bases separated the two germline ends. This CDR3 is built from 13 residues. Germline V lookup: CDR1 MDHEN, CDR2 SYDVKM. The CDR3 bases are TGTGCCAGCAAAAGTGAGGGCCCCTACGAGCAGTACTTC. Its translation: CASKSEGPYEQYF.

This chain connects TRBV13 to TRBJ2-5; TRBD1 is a possible D gene (5 bases). CDR3 length equals 15 residues. CDR1 PRHDT and CDR2 FYEKMQ come from the germline V gene (reference sequence). V was pared by 0 bases and J by 3 bases, with 11 bases between. For the CDR3, the DNA is TGTGCCAGCAGCTTAGGAGTCAGGGAAAAAGAGACCCAGTACTTC. It is translated as CASSLGVREKETQYF.

The chain carries TRBV30 and TRBJ1-4; D is possibly TRBD1 (6 bases). Germline V gives CDR1 GTSNPN, CDR2 SVGIG (reference sequence). V lost 2 bases, J lost 7 bases, and 32 bases lay in between. The CDR3 spans 20 residues. This chain's CDR3 is CAWSWGTGRGRGLMVEKLFF. CDR3 nucleotide sequence: TGTGCCTGGAGTTGGGGAACAGGGCGGGGTCGGGGTTTAATGGTTGAAAAACTGTTTTTT.